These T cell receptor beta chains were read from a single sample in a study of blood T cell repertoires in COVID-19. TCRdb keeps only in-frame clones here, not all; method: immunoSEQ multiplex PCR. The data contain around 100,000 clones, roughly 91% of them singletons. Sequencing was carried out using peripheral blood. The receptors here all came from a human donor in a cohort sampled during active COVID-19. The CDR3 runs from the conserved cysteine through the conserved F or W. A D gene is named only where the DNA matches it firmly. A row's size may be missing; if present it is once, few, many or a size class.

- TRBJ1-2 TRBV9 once TGTGCCAGCAGCCTAGACTCCAACTATGGCTACACCTTC CASSLDSNYGYTF
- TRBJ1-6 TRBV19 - TGTGCCAGTAGTATGGGCTCGGAAGATTCACCCCTCCACTTT CASSMGSEDSPLHF
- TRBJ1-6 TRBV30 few TGTGCCTGGAGTGTACAAATAAATTCACCCCTCCACTTT CAWSVQINSPLHF
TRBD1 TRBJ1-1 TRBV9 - TGTGCCAGCAGCCGACAGGGGGCGAACACTGAAGCTTTCTTT CASSRQGANTEAFF
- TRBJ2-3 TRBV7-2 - TGTGCCAGCAGCTTAATGTACAGGGCTGGAGATACGCAGTATTTT CASSLMYRAGDTQYF
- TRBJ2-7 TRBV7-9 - TGTGCCAGCAGCTTCAGTGGTTACGAGCAGTACTTC CASSFSGYEQYF
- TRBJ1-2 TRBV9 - TGTGCCAGCAGCGCCCACCACTCCTATGGCTACACCTTC CASSAHHSYGYTF
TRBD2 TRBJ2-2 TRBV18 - TGTGCCAGCTCACCACGACTGGGGAGCGGGGGCCAAGGCGGGGAGCTGTTTTTT CASSPRLGSGGQGGELFF
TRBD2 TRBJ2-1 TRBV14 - TGTGCCAGCAGCCAAGTTTTCGGGGGGGGAGATGAGCAGTTCTTC CASSQVFGGGDEQFF
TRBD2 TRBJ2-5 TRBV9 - TGTGCCAGCAGTCTGGGACTAGAGCAAGAGACCCAGTACTTC CASSLGLEQETQYF
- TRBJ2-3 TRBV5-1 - TGCGCCAGCAGCCTAAGAGATACGCAGTATTTT CASSLRDTQYF
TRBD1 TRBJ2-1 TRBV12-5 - TGTGCTAGTGCCTCAATACAGGGGCGGGCTTCAAATGAGCAGTTCTTC CASASIQGRASNEQFF
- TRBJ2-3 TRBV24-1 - TGTGCCACCAGTGACCCGGGACACCAGTATGGTGGGTATACGCAGTATTTT CATSDPGHQYGGYTQYF
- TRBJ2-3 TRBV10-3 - TGTGCCATCAGCCTAGGGGCCCTAATCGCGGGGAGTGATCCAGATACGCAGTATTTT CAISLGALIAGSDPDTQYF
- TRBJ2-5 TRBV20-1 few TGCAGTGCAAGTCCTGCGTCGAAGGGCGGGGAGACCCAGTACTTC CSASPASKGGETQYF
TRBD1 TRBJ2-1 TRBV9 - TGTGCCAGCAGCGTAGCTACAACAGGGGATGAGCAGTTCTTC CASSVATTGDEQFF
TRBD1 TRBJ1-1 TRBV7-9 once TGTGCCAGCAGCTTAGGAGAACAGGGGAAGAACACTGAAGCTTTCTTT CASSLGEQGKNTEAFF
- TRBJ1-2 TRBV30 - TGTGCCTGGAGTAAACAGGGTAACTATGGCTACACCTTC CAWSKQGNYGYTF
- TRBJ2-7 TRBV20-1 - TGCAGTGCTAGTGGTCAGGGCTACGAGCAGTACTTC CSASGQGYEQYF
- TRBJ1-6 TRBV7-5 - TGTGTCAGAAGCTACCGACAGGCTAATTCACCCCTCCACTTT CVRSYRQANSPLHF
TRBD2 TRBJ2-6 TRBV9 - TGTGCCAGCAGCCGCCCCGGGAGGGGAGGCGACCCTCAGGGCGCTGGGGCCAACGTCCTGACTTTC CASSRPGRGGDPQGAGANVLTF
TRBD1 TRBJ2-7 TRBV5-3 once TGTGCCAGAAGCTCGTCGAACCTAGACAGGGGGCGATCCGAGCAGTACTTC CARSSSNLDRGRSEQYF
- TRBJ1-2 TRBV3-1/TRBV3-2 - TGTGCCAGCAGCCAAGAACCCACATATGTCAGGCAGGGAAACTATGGCTACACCTTC CASSQEPTYVRQGNYGYTF
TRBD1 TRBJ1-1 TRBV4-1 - TGCGCCAGCAGCCAAGAACGGACAGGGCGGGCTTTCTTT CASSQERTGRAFF
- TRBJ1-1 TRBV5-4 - TGTGCCAGCAGTTCCTACGGCACTGAAGCTTTCTTT CASSSYGTEAFF
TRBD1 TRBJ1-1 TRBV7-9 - TGTGCCAGCAGCTTGGGACAGGGGACCGACACTGAAGCTTTCTTT CASSLGQGTDTEAFF
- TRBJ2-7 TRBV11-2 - TGTGCCAGCAGCTTAGGAGGCGGGGGGACAGGGTTTTACGAGCAGTACTTC CASSLGGGGTGFYEQYF
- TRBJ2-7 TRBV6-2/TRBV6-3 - TGTGCCAGCAGTTACTCGAGGACAGCCTACGAGCAGTACTTC CASSYSRTAYEQYF
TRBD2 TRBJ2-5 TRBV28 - TGTGCCAGCAGTTTGATGAGCGGGAGGGCCTGGGAGACCCAGTACTTC CASSLMSGRAWETQYF
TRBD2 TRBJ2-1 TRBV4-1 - TGCGCCAGCAGCCTAATTATAGCGGGAGAGGGCAATGAGCAGTTCTTC CASSLIIAGEGNEQFF
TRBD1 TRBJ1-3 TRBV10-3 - TGTGCCATCAGGGGGGACAGGGTGTCTGGAAACACCATATATTTT CAIRGDRVSGNTIYF
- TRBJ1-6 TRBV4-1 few TGCGCCAGCAGCCGAGAGCCGGGGGACCTAAGCTCACCCCTCCACTTT CASSREPGDLSSPLHF
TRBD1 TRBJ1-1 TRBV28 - TGTGCCAGCAGGGACAGGGCTCGATCGATTAACACTGAAGCTTTCTTT CASRDRARSINTEAFF
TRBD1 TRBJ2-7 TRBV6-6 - TGTGCCAGCTCGGGACAGGGGGCTACCTACGAGCAGTACTTC CASSGQGATYEQYF
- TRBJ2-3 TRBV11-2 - TGTGCCAGCAGCTTAAATCCTGGGACGGGACTGCAGTATTTT CASSLNPGTGLQYF
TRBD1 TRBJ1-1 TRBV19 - TGTGCCAGTAGCCTGGAGACAGGGTTTTTTGGCGCTTTCTTT CASSLETGFFGAFF
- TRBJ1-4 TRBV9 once TGTGCCAGCAGCGTATGGGGAGGCGCTAATAATGAAAAACTGTTTTTT CASSVWGGANNEKLFF
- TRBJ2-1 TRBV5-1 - TGCGCCAGCAGCCCTACCTATAGGGGCAATGAGCAGTTCTTC CASSPTYRGNEQFF
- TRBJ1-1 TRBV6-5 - TGTGCCAGCAGTTACGAGTTGGGGACTCAAGCTTTCTTT CASSYELGTQAFF
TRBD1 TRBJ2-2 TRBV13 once TGTGCCAGCATCGAGGGGCGACAGGGGGAAAGTAACGGGGAGCTGTTTTTT CASIEGRQGESNGELFF